This T cell receptor beta chain was sequenced during a study of CD8+CD57+ T cells in acquired aplastic anemia. Whole-study context: Sorted CD4+ and CD8+ cells gave a mean 3.2 ug DNA, range about 0.2 to 27.4 ug.

As for this clonotype: Its antigen remains unidentified.

The patients chosen for sequencing had shown expansion of CD8+CD57+ cells (detected by flow cytometry). There was no therapy given to any patient before the blood sampling took place. This CDR3 spans 13 amino acids. Trimming shortened V by 3 bases and J by 4 bases, and 10 bases separated the two germline ends. The germline V gene encodes CDR1 DFQATT and CDR2 SNEGSKA (reference sequence). Points from the study as a whole: With respect to CD8+ Simpson's diversity, patients and controls did not differ significantly.

TCR beta VDJ and CDR3 profiling used genomic DNA as template. MiXCR, applied by TCRdb to the reads, yields one record per CDR3 protein. The table has under 350,000 distinct CDR3 sequences, roughly 61% seen once. The gene calls are TRBV20-1 and TRBJ1-3, with D possibly TRBD1 on 5 matching bases. Material: sorted CD4+, CD8+, or CD8+CD57+ T cells (not recorded which) from PBMCs. This sequence originates from a human donor with aplastic anemia. The CDR3 is CSASGAGGNTIYF. CDR3 nucleotide sequence: TGCAGTGCTAGCGGGGCGGGGGGAAACACCATATATTTT.